This T cell receptor beta chain was identified during a study of T cell repertoires in cytomegalovirus infection. This clonotype has at least ten counts. The germline V gene has CDR1 MNHEY and CDR2 SVGAGI. The CDR3 has 15 amino acids. V was cut by 5 bases and J by 0 bases, with 11 bases left in between. MiXCR was run by TCRdb on the reads, yielding one entry per CDR3 protein. This table holds about 260,000 distinct CDR3 sequences, roughly 9% found once. Sequenced sample: PBMCs. This TCR came from a human donor in good health (CMV status not recorded). Some clones in this sample may be carry-over from other donors' samples. The J gene is TRBJ1-5, the V gene TRBV6-5; unclear D gene. The CDR3 reads CASSPGLNSNQPQHF. The CDR3 DNA is TGTGCCAGCAGTCCCGGGTTGAATAGCAATCAGCCCCAGCATTTT.